The present T cell receptor (beta chain) was sequenced within a study of blood T cells in healthy people across ages. The sample, approximately 10 milliliters of peripheral blood, was drawn from each donor. Isolation per sample recovered at least 6.5 million PBMCs. There are 14 residues in the CDR3. The germline gives CDR1 LGHDT, CDR2 YNNKEL (reference sequence). The V gene lost 4 bases and the J gene lost 4 bases, with 13 bases spanning the gap. Regarding this clonotype: Antigen specificity is unknown.

Next came a second PCR, run for roughly 6 to 11 cycles, which used a sample-barcoded 5' primer along with a J-beta primer mix. TCRdb itself ran the 5' RACE reads through MiXCR, one entry per CDR3 protein. The sample consists of fewer than 1.5 million distinct CDR3 sequences, 42% of them appearing once. Study-level findings and limits: The donors' CMV status was not determined, possibly confounding changes in expanded clonotypes. A roughly linear age-dependent decrease characterized TCR beta diversity per million T cells.

J is TRBJ1-2 and V is TRBV3-1; the D gene is possibly TRBD1 (6 bases). Sequencing was performed on blood. The origin of this receptor is a woman younger than 35 in good health. CDR3 DNA sequence: TGTGCCAGCAGCCGAAGGGACATACCCTATGGCTACACCTTC. Translated: CASSRRDIPYGYTF.